This TCR beta chain is drawn from a study of blood T cell repertoires in COVID-19. The overall study: Both acute and convalescent COVID-19 samples were obtained from the United States, Italy and Spain. Nucleic acid was either cDNA or gDNA, and it came from T cells, B-cell-depleted T cells, or PBMCs.

The table came from immunoSEQ multiplex PCR; TCRdb's copy has only in-frame clones and leaves some out. The table lists 200,000 to 300,000 clones, about four fifths of them singletons. This clone appeared once. The CDR3 extends over 14 amino acids. CDR1 and CDR2 from the germline V gene are KGHSH and LQKENI. V dropped 2 bases and J dropped 1; count of bases not matched to a gene: 1. Sequences were obtained from peripheral blood. This sequence was found in a man aged 25 to 45 who had recovered from COVID-19. The chain employs TRBV18 and TRBJ2-7, with 8 bases identical to TRBD2. The CDR3 sequence: CASSPTSGSYEQYV. CDR3 in DNA: TGTGCCAGCTCACCAACTAGCGGATCCTACGAGCAGTACGTC.